A selection of T cell receptor beta chains follows, all from one sample in a study of shared clonotypes between healthy human individuals. The assay was immunoSEQ multiplex PCR, and TCRdb's table has in-frame clones only and misses some. The sample includes some 1 million clones, around 74% of them seen just once. Material for sequencing was memory CD4+ T cells sorted from blood. These receptors were collected from a man between 18 and 35 years old in good health. CDR3s leave out the opening cysteine and the closing phenylalanine or tryptophan. Fields, in order: J gene, V gene, CDR3 protein.

J: TRBJ2-5
V: TRBV7-9
CDR3: ASTDWSEETQY

J: TRBJ1-1
V: TRBV6-5
CDR3: ASSTQGSNTEAF

J: TRBJ2-2
V: TRBV2
CDR3: ASRGQGFTGELF

J: TRBJ2-7
V: TRBV13
CDR3: ASSVPRGKGSYEQY

J: TRBJ2-2
V: TRBV2
CDR3: ASSPRTGTYNGELF

J: TRBJ1-1
V: TRBV5-1
CDR3: ASSWGGDTEAF

J: TRBJ2-7
V: TRBV18
CDR3: ASSPGAGSTYEQY

J: TRBJ2-5
V: TRBV5-8
CDR3: ASSAAGLYQETQY

J: TRBJ1-6
V: TRBV18
CDR3: ASSLDASSPLH

J: TRBJ2-5
V: TRBV18
CDR3: ASSPPVTSGIETQY

J: TRBJ2-3
V: TRBV27
CDR3: ASSPLGESTDTQY

J: TRBJ2-5
V: TRBV5-1
CDR3: ASSLNWRGGRGGETQY

J: TRBJ2-2
V: TRBV6-1
CDR3: ASSERRNTGELF

J: TRBJ1-4
V: TRBV20-1
CDR3: SARDEKLF

J: TRBJ1-4
V: TRBV10-2
CDR3: ASLGQGNEKLF

J: TRBJ2-7
V: TRBV7-9
CDR3: AGSQTPYEQY

J: TRBJ1-2
V: TRBV5-1
CDR3: ARELGNRGHYGYT

J: TRBJ1-5
V: TRBV18
CDR3: ASSRGGVRVGAQH

J: TRBJ2-7
V: TRBV5-1
CDR3: ASSLDTGGVYEQY

J: TRBJ1-4
V: TRBV19
CDR3: ASSRGLSTNEKLF

J: TRBJ2-7
V: TRBV9
CDR3: AWREQY

J: TRBJ2-3
V: TRBV6-5
CDR3: ASSSSASTDTQY

J: TRBJ2-7
V: TRBV5-1
CDR3: ASSLGYSVGEQY

J: TRBJ1-4
V: TRBV30
CDR3: AWSPATGRSEKLF

J: TRBJ1-3
V: TRBV19
CDR3: ASSPHDSRSGNTIY

J: TRBJ2-7
V: TRBV5-6
CDR3: ASSEGLVGGYEQY

J: TRBJ2-7
V: TRBV30
CDR3: AWSGQGGMGLYEQY

J: TRBJ2-5
V: TRBV7-3
CDR3: ASSLKAGGRETQY

J: TRBJ2-7
V: TRBV6-6
CDR3: ASGYSYEQY

J: TRBJ2-3
V: TRBV11-2
CDR3: ASSRTGDGKN

J: TRBJ2-1
V: TRBV9
CDR3: ASSPGQSGLAGYNEQF

J: TRBJ1-2
V: TRBV19
CDR3: ASSPTGVAREGYT

J: NA
V: TRBV7-9
CDR3: ASSLAFRGAEQY

J: TRBJ1-2
V: TRBV27
CDR3: ASSFLQGRDGYT

J: TRBJ1-3
V: TRBV5-1
CDR3: ASSFDTGTGNTIY

J: TRBJ2-6
V: TRBV15
CDR3: ATSRGSLSGANVLT

J: TRBJ2-2
V: TRBV25-1
CDR3: ASSETGGARTGELF

J: TRBJ1-5
V: TRBV19
CDR3: ASRSIYGRGDNQPQH

J: TRBJ2-1
V: TRBV9
CDR3: ASSSGPGNEQF

J: TRBJ2-2
V: TRBV4-1
CDR3: ASSLTTSGQNTGELF

J: TRBJ2-2
V: TRBV6-5
CDR3: ASSSTGGGRELF

J: TRBJ2-3
V: TRBV7-8
CDR3: ASSLGLAGTTDTQY